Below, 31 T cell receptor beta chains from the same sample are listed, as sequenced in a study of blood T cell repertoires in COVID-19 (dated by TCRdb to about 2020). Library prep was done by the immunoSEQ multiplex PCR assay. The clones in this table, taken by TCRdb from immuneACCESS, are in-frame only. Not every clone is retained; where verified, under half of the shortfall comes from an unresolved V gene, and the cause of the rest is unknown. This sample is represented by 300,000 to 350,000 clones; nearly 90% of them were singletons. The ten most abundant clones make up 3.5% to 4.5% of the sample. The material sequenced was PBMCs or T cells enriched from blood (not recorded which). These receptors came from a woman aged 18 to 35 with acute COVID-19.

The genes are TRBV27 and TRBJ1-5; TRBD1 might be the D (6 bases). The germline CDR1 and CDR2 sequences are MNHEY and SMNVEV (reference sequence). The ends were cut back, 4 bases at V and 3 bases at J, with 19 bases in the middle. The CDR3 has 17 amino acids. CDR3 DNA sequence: TGTGCCAGCAGTTCCTACGTGACAGGAGATCTCAATCAGCCCCAGCATTTT. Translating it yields CASSSYVTGDLNQPQHF.

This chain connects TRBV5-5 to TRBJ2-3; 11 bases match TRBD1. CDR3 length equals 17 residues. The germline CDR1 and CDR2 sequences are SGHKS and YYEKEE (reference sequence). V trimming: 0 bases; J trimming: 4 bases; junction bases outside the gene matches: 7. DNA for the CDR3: TGTGCCAGCAGCTTGGTAGCGGGACAGGGGGGATCAGATACGCAGTATTTT. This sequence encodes CASSLVAGQGGSDTQYF.

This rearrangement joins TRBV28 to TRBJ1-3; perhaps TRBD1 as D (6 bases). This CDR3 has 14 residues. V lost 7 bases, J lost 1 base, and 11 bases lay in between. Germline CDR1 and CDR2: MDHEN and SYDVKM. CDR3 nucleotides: TGTGCCAGCAAAGTACAGGGATCTGGAAACACCATATATTTT. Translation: CASKVQGSGNTIYF.

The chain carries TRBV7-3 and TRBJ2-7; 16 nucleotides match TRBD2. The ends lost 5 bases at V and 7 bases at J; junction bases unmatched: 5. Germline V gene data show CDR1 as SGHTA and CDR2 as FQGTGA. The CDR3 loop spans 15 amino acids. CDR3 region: CASSPSGLAGGEQYF. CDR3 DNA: TGTGCCAGCAGCCCATCGGGACTAGCGGGAGGGGAGCAGTACTTC. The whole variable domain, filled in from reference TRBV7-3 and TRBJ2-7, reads GAGVSQTPSNKVTEKGKYVELRCDPISGHTALYWYRQSLGQGPEFLIYFQGTGAADDSGLPNDRFFAVRPEGSVSTLKIQRTERGDSAVYLCASSPSGLAGGEQYFGPGTRLTVT.

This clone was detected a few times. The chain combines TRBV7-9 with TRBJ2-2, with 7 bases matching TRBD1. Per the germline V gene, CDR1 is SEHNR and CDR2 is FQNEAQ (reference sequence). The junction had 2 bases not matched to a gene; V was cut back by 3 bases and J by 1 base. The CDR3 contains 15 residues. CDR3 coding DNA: TGTGCCAGCAGCTTCCGGGACAGGAACACCGGGGAGCTGTTTTTT. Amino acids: CASSFRDRNTGELFF.

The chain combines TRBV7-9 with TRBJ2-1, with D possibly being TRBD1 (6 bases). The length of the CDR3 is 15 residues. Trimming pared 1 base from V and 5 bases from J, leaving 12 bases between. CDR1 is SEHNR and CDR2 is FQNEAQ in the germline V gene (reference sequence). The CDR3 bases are TGTGCCAGCAGCTTAGGAAGGGGGACCCACAATGAGCAGTTCTTC. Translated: CASSLGRGTHNEQFF.

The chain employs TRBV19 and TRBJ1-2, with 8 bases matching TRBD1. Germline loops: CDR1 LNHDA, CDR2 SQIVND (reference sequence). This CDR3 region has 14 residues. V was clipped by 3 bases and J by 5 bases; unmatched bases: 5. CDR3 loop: CASSMWGDRYGYTF. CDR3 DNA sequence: TGTGCCAGTAGTATGTGGGGGGACAGGTATGGCTACACCTTC. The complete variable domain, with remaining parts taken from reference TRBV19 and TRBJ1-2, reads DGGITQSPKYLFRKEGQNVTLSCEQNLNHDAMYWYRQDPGQGLRLIYYSQIVNDFQKGDIAEGYSVSREKKESFPLTVTSAQKNPTAFYLCASSMWGDRYGYTFGSGTRLTVV.

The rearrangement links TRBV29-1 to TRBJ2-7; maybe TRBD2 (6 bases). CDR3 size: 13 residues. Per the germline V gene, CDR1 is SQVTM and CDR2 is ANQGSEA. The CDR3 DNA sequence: TGCAGGCGTGGGGGGAATTGGGACTACGAGCAGTACTTC. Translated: CRRGGNWDYEQYF.

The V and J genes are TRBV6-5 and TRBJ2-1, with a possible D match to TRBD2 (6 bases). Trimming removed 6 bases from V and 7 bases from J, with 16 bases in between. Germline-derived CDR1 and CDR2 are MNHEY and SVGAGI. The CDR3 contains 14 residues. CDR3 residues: CASRRDFGGNEQFF. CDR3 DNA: TGTGCCAGCAGACGGGACTTTGGGGGGAATGAGCAGTTCTTC.

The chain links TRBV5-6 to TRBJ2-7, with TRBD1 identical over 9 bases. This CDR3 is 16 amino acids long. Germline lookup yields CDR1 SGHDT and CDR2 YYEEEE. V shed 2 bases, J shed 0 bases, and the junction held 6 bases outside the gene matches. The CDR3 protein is CASSFKNRGPSYEQYF. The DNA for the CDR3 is TGTGCCAGCAGCTTCAAAAACAGGGGGCCCTCCTACGAGCAGTACTTC.

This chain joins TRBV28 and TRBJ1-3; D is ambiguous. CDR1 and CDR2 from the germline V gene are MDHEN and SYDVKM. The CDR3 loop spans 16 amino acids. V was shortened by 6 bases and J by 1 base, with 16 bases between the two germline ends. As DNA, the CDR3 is TGTGCCAGCAGGCCAGGAACTCCGAATTCTGGAAACACCATATATTTT. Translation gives CASRPGTPNSGNTIYF.

CDR3 amino acids: CASSSKFRQTGETQYF. The CDR3 DNA reads TGTGCCAGCAGTTCAAAGTTTAGACAGACAGGAGAGACCCAGTACTTC. V usage is TRBV28 and J usage is TRBJ2-5; weak D call: TRBD1 (6 bases). The V end lost 4 bases, the J end lost 4 bases, and 19 bases lay between the germline ends. The CDR3 covers 16 residues. Germline V CDR1 and CDR2: MDHEN, SYDVKM.

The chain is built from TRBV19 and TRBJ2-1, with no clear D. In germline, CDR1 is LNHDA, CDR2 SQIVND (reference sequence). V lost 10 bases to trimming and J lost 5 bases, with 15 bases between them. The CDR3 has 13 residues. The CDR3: CATSVVADNEQFF. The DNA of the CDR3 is TGTGCCACTTCCGTGGTAGCAGACAATGAGCAGTTCTTC. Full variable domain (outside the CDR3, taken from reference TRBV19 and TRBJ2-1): DGGITQSPKYLFRKEGQNVTLSCEQNLNHDAMYWYRQDPGQGLRLIYYSQIVNDFQKGDIAEGYSVSREKKESFPLTVTSAQKNPTAFYLCATSVVADNEQFFGPGTRLTVL.

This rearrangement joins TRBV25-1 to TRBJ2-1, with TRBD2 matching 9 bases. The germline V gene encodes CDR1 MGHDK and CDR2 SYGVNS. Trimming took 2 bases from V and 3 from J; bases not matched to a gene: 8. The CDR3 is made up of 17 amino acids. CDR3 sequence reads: CASSEAQGLASYNEQFF. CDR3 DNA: TGTGCCAGCAGTGAAGCTCAGGGACTAGCCAGCTACAATGAGCAGTTCTTC.

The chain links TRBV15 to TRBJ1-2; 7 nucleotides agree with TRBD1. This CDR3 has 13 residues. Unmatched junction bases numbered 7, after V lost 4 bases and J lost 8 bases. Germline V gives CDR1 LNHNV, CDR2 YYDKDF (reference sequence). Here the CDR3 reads CATSIRQGGGYTF. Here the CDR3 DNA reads TGTGCCACCAGCATAAGACAGGGCGGCGGCTACACCTTC. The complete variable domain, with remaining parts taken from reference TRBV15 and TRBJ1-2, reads DAMVIQNPRYQVTQFGKPVTLSCSQTLNHNVMYWYQQKSSQAPKLLFHYYDKDFNNEADTPDNFQSRRPNTSFCFLDIRSPGLGDTAMYLCATSIRQGGGYTFGSGTRLTVV.

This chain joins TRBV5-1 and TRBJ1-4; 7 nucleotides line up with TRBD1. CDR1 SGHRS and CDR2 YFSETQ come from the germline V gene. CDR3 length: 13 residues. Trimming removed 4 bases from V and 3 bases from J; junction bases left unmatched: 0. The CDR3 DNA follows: TGCGCCAGCAGCACAGGGGCTAATGAAAAACTGTTTTTT. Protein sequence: CASSTGANEKLFF.

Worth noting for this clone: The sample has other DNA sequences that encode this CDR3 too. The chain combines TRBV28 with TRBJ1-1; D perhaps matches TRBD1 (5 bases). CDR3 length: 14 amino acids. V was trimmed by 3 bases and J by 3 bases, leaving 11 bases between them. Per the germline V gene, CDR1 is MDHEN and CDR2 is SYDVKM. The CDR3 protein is CASSLTGGDTEAFF. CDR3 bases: TGTGCCAGCAGTTTGACCGGGGGGGACACTGAAGCTTTCTTT.

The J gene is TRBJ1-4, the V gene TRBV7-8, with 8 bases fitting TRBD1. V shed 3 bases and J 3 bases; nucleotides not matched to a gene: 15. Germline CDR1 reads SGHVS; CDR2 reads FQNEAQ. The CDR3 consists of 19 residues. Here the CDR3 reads CASSLGPHGRGPANEKLFF. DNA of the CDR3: TGTGCCAGCAGCTTGGGCCCACACGGCAGGGGGCCGGCTAATGAAAAACTGTTTTTT.

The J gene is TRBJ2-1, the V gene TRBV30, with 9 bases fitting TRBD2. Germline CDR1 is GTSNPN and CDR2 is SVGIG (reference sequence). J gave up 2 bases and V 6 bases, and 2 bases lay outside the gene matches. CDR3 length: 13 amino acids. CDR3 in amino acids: CACLAGAYNEQFF. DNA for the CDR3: TGTGCCTGTTTAGCGGGAGCCTACAATGAGCAGTTCTTC.

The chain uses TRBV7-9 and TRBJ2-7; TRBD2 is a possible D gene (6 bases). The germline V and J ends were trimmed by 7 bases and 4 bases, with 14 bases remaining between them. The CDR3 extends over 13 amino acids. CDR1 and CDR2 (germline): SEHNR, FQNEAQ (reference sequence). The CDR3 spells CASMRDRGYEQYF. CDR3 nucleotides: TGTGCCAGCATGAGGGACCGGGGGTACGAGCAGTACTTC.

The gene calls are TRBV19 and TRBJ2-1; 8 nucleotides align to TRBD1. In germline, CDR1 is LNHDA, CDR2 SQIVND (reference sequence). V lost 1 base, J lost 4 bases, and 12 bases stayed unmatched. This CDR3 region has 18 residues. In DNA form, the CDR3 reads TGTGCCAGTAGTATAGGAGCCTCCGGTACAGGGGGGTACAATGAGCAGTTCTTC. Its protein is CASSIGASGTGGYNEQFF.

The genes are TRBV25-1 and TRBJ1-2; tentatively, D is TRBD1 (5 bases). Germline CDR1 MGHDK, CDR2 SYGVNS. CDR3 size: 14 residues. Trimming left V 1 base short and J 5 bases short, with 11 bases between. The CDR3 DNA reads TGTGCCAGCAGTGAATCGGGGGTTAAGTATGGCTACACCTTC. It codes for CASSESGVKYGYTF.

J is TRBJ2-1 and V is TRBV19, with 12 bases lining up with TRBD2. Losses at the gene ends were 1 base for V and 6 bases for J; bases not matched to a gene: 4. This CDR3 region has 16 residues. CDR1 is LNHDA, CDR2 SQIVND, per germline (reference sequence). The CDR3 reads CASSIVQTSGSNEQFF. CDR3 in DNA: TGTGCCAGTAGTATAGTCCAGACTAGCGGGAGCAATGAGCAGTTCTTC.

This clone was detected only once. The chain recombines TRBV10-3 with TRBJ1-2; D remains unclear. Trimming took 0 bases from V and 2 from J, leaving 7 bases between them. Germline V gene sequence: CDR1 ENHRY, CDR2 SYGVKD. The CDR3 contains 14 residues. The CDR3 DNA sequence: TGTGCCATCAGTGAGTCTCCCCTGAACTATGGCTACACCTTC. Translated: CAISESPLNYGYTF.

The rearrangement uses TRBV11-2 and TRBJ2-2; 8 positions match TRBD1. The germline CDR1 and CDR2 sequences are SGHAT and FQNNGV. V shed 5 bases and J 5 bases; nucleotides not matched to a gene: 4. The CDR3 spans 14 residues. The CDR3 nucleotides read TGTGCCAGCAGCGGACAGGGTTATACCGGGGAGCTGTTTTTT. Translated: CASSGQGYTGELFF.

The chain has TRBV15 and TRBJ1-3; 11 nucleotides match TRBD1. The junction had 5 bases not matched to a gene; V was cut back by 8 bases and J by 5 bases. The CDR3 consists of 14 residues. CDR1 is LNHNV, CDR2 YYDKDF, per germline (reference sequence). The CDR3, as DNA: TGTGCCACCCGAGGGACAGGGGGTCGAAACACCATATATTTT. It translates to CATRGTGGRNTIYF.

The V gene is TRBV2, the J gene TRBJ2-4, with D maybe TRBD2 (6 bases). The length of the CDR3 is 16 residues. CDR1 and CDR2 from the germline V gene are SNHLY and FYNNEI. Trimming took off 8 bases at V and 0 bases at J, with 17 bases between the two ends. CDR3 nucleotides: TGTGCCAGCTTACGCGGAGGGGAACTAGCCAAAAACATTCAGTACTTC. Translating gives CASLRGGELAKNIQYF.

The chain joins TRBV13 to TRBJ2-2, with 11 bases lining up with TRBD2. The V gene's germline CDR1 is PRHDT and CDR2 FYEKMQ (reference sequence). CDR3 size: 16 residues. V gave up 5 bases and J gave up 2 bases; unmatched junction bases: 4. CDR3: CASSPLAGDNTGELFF. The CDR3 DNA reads TGTGCCAGCAGCCCACTAGCGGGAGACAACACCGGGGAGCTGTTTTTT.

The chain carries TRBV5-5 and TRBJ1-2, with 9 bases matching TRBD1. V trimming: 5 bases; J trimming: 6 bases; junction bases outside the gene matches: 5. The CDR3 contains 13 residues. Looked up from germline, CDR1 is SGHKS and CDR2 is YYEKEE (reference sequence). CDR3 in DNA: TGTGCCAGCAGGAAACAGGGGGCAGATGGCTACACCTTC. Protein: CASRKQGADGYTF.

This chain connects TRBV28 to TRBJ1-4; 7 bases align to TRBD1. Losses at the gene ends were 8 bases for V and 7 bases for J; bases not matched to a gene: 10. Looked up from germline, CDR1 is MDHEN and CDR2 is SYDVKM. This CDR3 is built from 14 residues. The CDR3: CASGGAGGSEKLFF. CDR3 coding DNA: TGTGCCAGCGGAGGGGCAGGGGGAAGTGAAAAACTGTTTTTT.

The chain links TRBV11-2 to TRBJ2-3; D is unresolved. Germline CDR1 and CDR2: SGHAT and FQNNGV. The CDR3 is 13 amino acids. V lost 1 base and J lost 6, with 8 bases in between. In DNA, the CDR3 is TGTGCCAGCAGCTTAGCAGGTGCGGATACGCAGTATTTT. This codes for CASSLAGADTQYF.